These 19 T cell receptor beta chains were all obtained from the same sample, sequenced in a study of human T cells and chemical hapten exposure. MiXCR was run by TCRdb on the RACE reads, yielding one entry per CDR3 protein. The table shows 100,000 to 150,000 distinct CDR3 sequences, with 10% to 12% occurring only once. Time point given: patch test 3, about 24 weeks after DPC sensitization. Treatment specified: therapeutic diphenylcyclopropenone sensitization with weekly scalp DPC. The source material was whole blood, sampled in connection with sensitization to the hapten diphenylcyclopropenone (DPC). These receptors originate from a woman aged 50 to 65 with alopecia areata. Some clones in this sample may be carry-over from other donors' samples.

This clonotype has a count of ten or more. This chain links TRBV7-2 with TRBJ2-3, with no clear D. Trimming shortened V by 3 bases and J by 6 bases, and 13 bases separated the two germline ends. The CDR3 spans 14 residues. Germline V gives CDR1 SGHTA, CDR2 FQGNSA. This CDR3 is CASSFRTRTDTQYF. The CDR3 DNA reads TGTGCCAGCAGCTTTAGAACCCGGACCGATACGCAGTATTTT.

The rearrangement uses TRBV5-1 and TRBJ2-1; 12 positions agree with TRBD2. In germline, CDR1 is SGHRS, CDR2 YFSETQ. The junction had 6 bases not matched to a gene; V was cut back by 0 bases and J by 8 bases. The CDR3 covers 16 residues. CDR3 DNA: TGCGCCAGCAGCTTGGCCACTAGCGGGAGGAGCCATGAGCAGTTCTTC. Residues: CASSLATSGRSHEQFF.

This clonotype turned up a few times. This chain uses TRBV3-1 with TRBJ1-2; the D is unclear. Trimming pared 3 bases from V and 2 bases from J, leaving 7 bases between. The CDR3 has 13 amino acids. Looked up from germline, CDR1 is LGHDT and CDR2 is YNNKEL (reference sequence). The CDR3, as DNA: TGTGCCAGCAGCCAGAGTCAGAACTATGGCTACACCTTC. Translated: CASSQSQNYGYTF.

This clonotype was recorded many times. The genes are TRBV4-3 and TRBJ2-5; 7 bases match TRBD1. CDR1 is LGHNA, CDR2 YSLEER, per germline. The CDR3 has 15 amino acids. V dropped 3 bases and J dropped 2; count of bases not matched to a gene: 6. CDR3 loop: CASSQYLQGQETQYF. The CDR3 DNA sequence: TGCGCCAGCAGCCAGTACTTACAGGGGCAAGAGACCCAGTACTTC.

J is TRBJ2-3 and V is TRBV5-6; TRBD1 agrees at 7 bases. V was clipped by 4 bases and J by 1 base; unmatched bases: 6. The CDR3 covers 15 residues. Germline assignment: CDR1 SGHDT and CDR2 YYEEEE. The CDR3 here is CASSPTGTGTDTQYF. Here the CDR3 DNA reads TGTGCCAGCAGCCCTACCGGGACAGGCACAGATACGCAGTATTTT.

DNA for the CDR3: TGTGCCAGCTCACCACCGTCGGGCAAAGATACGCAGTATTTT. Amino acid sequence: CASSPPSGKDTQYF. This chain links TRBV18 with TRBJ2-3; D is undetermined. The CDR3 covers 14 residues. V gave up 0 bases and J gave up 5 bases, with 9 bases separating them. The germline V gene encodes CDR1 KGHSH and CDR2 LQKENI.

This clonotype occurred a few times. This chain joins TRBV29-1 and TRBJ1-5; 7 bases agree with TRBD1. Losses at the gene ends were 7 bases for V and 5 bases for J; bases not matched to a gene: 8. This CDR3 has 13 amino acids. Germline V gives CDR1 SQVTM, CDR2 ANQGSEA. CDR3 sequence reads: CSASLGQDQPQHF. The CDR3 DNA is TGCAGCGCCTCGCTCGGACAGGATCAGCCCCAGCATTTT. Full variable domain (outside the CDR3, taken from reference TRBV29-1 and TRBJ1-5): SAVISQKPSRDICQRGTSLTIQCQVDSQVTMMFWYRQQPGQSLTLIATANQGSEATYESGFVIDKFPISRPNLTFSTLTVSNMSPEDSSIYLCSASLGQDQPQHFGDGTRLSIL.

This clonotype was seen many times. The CDR3 bases are TGTGCCAGCAGACGTGATATGGCCCAGTACTTC. Its protein product is CASRRDMAQYF. This sequence joins TRBV6-5 and TRBJ2-5, with D uncertain. The CDR3 is made up of 11 amino acids. V lost 6 bases and J lost 9, with 11 bases in between. Germline V CDR1 and CDR2: MNHEY, SVGAGI.

The chain combines TRBV5-5 with TRBJ2-3, with a possible D match to TRBD2 (6 bases). The CDR3 length is 16 residues. The germline V gene has CDR1 SGHKS and CDR2 YYEKEE (reference sequence). This CDR3 is CGSRRALGGNTDTQYF. The DNA of the CDR3 is TGTGGGAGTCGGAGGGCGTTGGGCGGTAACACAGATACGCAGTATTTT.

The DNA of the CDR3 is TGCGCCAGCAGCTTGGCCGTCGGAACCTCCTATAATTCACCCCTCCACTTT. This sequence encodes CASSLAVGTSYNSPLHF. This chain connects TRBV5-1 to TRBJ1-6; no clear D gene. The germline V and J ends were trimmed by 0 bases and 0 bases, with 10 bases remaining between them. Germline CDR1 and CDR2: SGHRS and YFSETQ. The CDR3 has 17 amino acids.

The gene calls are TRBV2 and TRBJ2-5; the D is unclear. Germline V lookup: CDR1 SNHLY, CDR2 FYNNEI. V lost 4 bases to trimming and J lost 0 bases, with 6 bases between them. CDR3 length: 13 residues. The CDR3, as DNA: TGTGCCAGCAGTGGGGTATACCAAGAGACCCAGTACTTC. Its translation: CASSGVYQETQYF.

V gene TRBV10-3 combines with J gene TRBJ2-3; 12 bases line up with TRBD2. V lost 4 bases and J lost 2; bases outside the gene matches: 1. The germline V gene has CDR1 ENHRY and CDR2 SYGVKD. This CDR3 is 15 amino acids long. This chain's CDR3 is CAISGLAGVTDTQYF. In DNA form, the CDR3 reads TGTGCCATCAGTGGACTAGCGGGGGTCACAGATACGCAGTATTTT.

The V and J genes are TRBV12-3 or TRBV12-4 and TRBJ2-1; D gene uncertain. This CDR3 has 14 amino acids. The ends were cut back, 3 bases at V and 7 bases at J, with 13 bases in the middle. The CDR3 nucleotides read TGTGCCAGCAGTTTCGGCGGACCCGGGAATGAGCAGTTCTTC. Protein sequence: CASSFGGPGNEQFF.

This clonotype came up a few times. This chain joins TRBV10-3 and TRBJ2-3, with TRBD2 matching 9 bases. J lost 0 bases, V lost 3 bases, and 1 base had no gene match. Germline CDR1 reads ENHRY; CDR2 reads SYGVKD. The CDR3 sequence is 15 residues long. CDR3 sequence: CAISEAGGSTDTQYF. DNA for the CDR3: TGTGCCATCAGTGAAGCGGGGGGCAGCACAGATACGCAGTATTTT.

This clonotype was counted a few times. The chain joins TRBV29-1 to TRBJ2-7, with 8 bases identical to TRBD1. Germline-derived CDR1 and CDR2 are SQVTM and ANQGSEA. With 4 bases clipped from V and 0 bases from J, the junction kept 2 bases outside the gene matches. The CDR3 length is 13 residues. The CDR3 region has the DNA TGCAGCGTTGGGACAGGGAGCTCCTACGAGCAGTACTTC. Translated, it gives CSVGTGSSYEQYF.

There are a few counts of this clonotype. The chain links TRBV6-5 to TRBJ1-2; D is ambiguous. The CDR3 runs to 12 residues. The V gene lost 5 bases and the J gene lost 8 bases, with 12 bases spanning the gap. Germline V lookup: CDR1 MNHEY, CDR2 SVGAGI. The CDR3 loop reads CASSQGRQGYTF. DNA of the CDR3: TGTGCCAGCAGTCAAGGTCGGCAGGGCTACACCTTC.

V gene TRBV10-3 combines with J gene TRBJ1-2; D might be TRBD1 (5 bases). Germline loops: CDR1 ENHRY, CDR2 SYGVKD. The CDR3 has 15 residues. V was trimmed by 0 bases and J by 4 bases, leaving 12 bases between them. The DNA for the CDR3 is TGTGCCATCAGTGAGTCGGGGGGACCTGGCTATGGCTACACCTTC. Its translation: CAISESGGPGYGYTF.

This sequence joins TRBV29-1 and TRBJ1-2, with D uncertain. The CDR3 consists of 11 residues. Deletions cut 1 base from V and 5 bases from J, with 5 bases between. From germline, CDR1 is SQVTM and CDR2 ANQGSEA. CDR3 in amino acids: CSVEARYGYTF. The CDR3 DNA is TGCAGCGTTGAAGCCCGATATGGCTACACCTTC.

This rearrangement joins TRBV6-5 to TRBJ2-7; D is unresolved. Trimming left V 3 bases short and J 4 bases short, with 4 bases between. Germline-derived CDR1 and CDR2 are MNHEY and SVGAGI. The CDR3 sequence is 11 residues long. The CDR3 reads CASSYRYEQYF. The CDR3 DNA reads as TGTGCCAGCAGTTATAGATACGAGCAGTACTTC.